What follows are 27 T cell receptor beta chains derived from one specimen sequenced in a study of CD8+CD57+ T cells in acquired aplastic anemia. Genomic DNA templated the TCR beta VDJ and CDR3 profiling. TCRdb itself ran the reads through MiXCR, one entry per CDR3 protein. The table records about 160,000 distinct CDR3 sequences, 35% to 55% of them present only once. Sequenced input: sorted CD4+, CD8+, or CD8+CD57+ T cells (not recorded which) from PBMCs. The receptor source for this set is a human donor in good health.

This clonotype turned up a few times. The chain couples TRBV15 to TRBJ2-1; TRBD2 matches at 7 bases. With 3 bases clipped from V and 5 bases from J, the junction kept 7 bases outside the gene matches. The length of the CDR3 is 15 residues. CDR1 and CDR2 (germline): LNHNV, YYDKDF (reference sequence). The CDR3 DNA reads as TGTGCCACCAGCAGTAGCGGGTGGGATAACAATGAGCAGTTCTTC. Protein sequence: CATSSSGWDNNEQFF.

The rearrangement uses TRBV7-6 and TRBJ1-2, with D unresolved. The germline V gene encodes CDR1 SGHVS and CDR2 FNYEAQ. The CDR3 has 13 amino acids. The ends were cut back, 7 bases at V and 2 bases at J, with 11 bases in the middle. The CDR3 DNA sequence: TGTGCCAGCAACCAAGGTTTGAACTATGGCTACACCTTC. Translated: CASNQGLNYGYTF.

The chain links TRBV19 to TRBJ1-3; TRBD1 might be the D (5 bases). Germline CDR1 reads LNHDA; CDR2 reads SQIVND (reference sequence). The CDR3 sequence is 15 residues long. V lost 5 bases and J 4 bases, leaving 15 bases between the germline ends. The CDR3 here is CASSPRTSYGNTIYF. The CDR3 DNA follows: TGTGCCAGTAGTCCGAGGACATCTTACGGAAACACCATATATTTT.

This clonotype turned up a few times. The rearrangement links TRBV20-1 to TRBJ2-1; 9 bases map to TRBD2. Germline trimming cut 6 bases from V and 5 bases from J; bases unmatched to any gene: 8. This CDR3 has 14 residues. From germline, CDR1 is DFQATT and CDR2 SNEGSKA (reference sequence). CDR3 residues: CSAPRGGVDNEQFF. The CDR3 bases are TGCAGTGCACCGCGGGGGGGCGTTGACAATGAGCAGTTCTTC.

Judged by abundance, this clonotype is medium-sized (0.01 to 0.1%). The chain carries TRBV2 and TRBJ1-1; D is undetermined. The CDR3 contains 13 residues. The ends were cut back, 5 bases at V and 0 bases at J, with 7 bases in the middle. CDR1 is SNHLY, CDR2 FYNNEI, per germline. The CDR3 reads CASSFGMNTEAFF. In nucleotides, the CDR3 is TGTGCCAGCAGTTTTGGGATGAACACTGAAGCTTTCTTT.

This clonotype has a handful of counts. J is TRBJ1-1 and V is TRBV29-1; D may be TRBD1 (6 bases). This CDR3 region has 11 residues. The V end lost 4 bases, the J end lost 6 bases, and 9 bases lay between the germline ends. The V gene's germline CDR1 is SQVTM and CDR2 ANQGSEA. The CDR3 spells CSVGGAAEAFF. Written as DNA, the CDR3 is TGCAGCGTTGGGGGGGCAGCTGAAGCTTTCTTT.

This clonotype showed up just a few times. The J gene is TRBJ2-4, the V gene TRBV7-9, with TRBD2 as a possible D gene (6 bases). The CDR3 sequence is 17 residues long. In germline, CDR1 is SEHNR, CDR2 FQNEAQ (reference sequence). The germline V and J ends were trimmed by 4 bases and 8 bases, with 24 bases remaining between them. The CDR3 sequence: CASSSRPGPRGEDIQYF. For the CDR3, the DNA is TGTGCCAGCAGCTCCCGTCCGGGACCCCGCGGGGAGGACATTCAGTACTTC.

This clonotype was observed at least ten times. The chain joins TRBV7-8 to TRBJ1-5; D unclear. V lost 1 base, J lost 7 bases, and 11 bases lay in between. The CDR3 totals 14 residues. Looked up from germline, CDR1 is SGHVS and CDR2 is FQNEAQ. The CDR3 spells CASSLDGLYQPQHF. The CDR3 bases are TGTGCCAGCAGCTTAGATGGTCTGTACCAGCCCCAGCATTTT.

V gene TRBV4-1 combines with J gene TRBJ2-5, with TRBD2 identical over 10 bases. This CDR3 is 14 amino acids long. Trimming at V came to 8 bases and at J to 7 bases, leaving 10 bases not matched to a gene. In germline, CDR1 is MGHRA, CDR2 YSYEKL. The CDR3 DNA is TGCGCCAGCGGGCAGCGGGAGGGCCGAGGGACCCAGTACTTC. It specifies CASGQREGRGTQYF.

This clonotype appeared many times. The genes are TRBV7-9 and TRBJ2-5; D may be TRBD1 (6 bases). This CDR3 spans 15 amino acids. V lost 5 bases, J lost 1 base, and 14 bases lay in between. Germline V gives CDR1 SEHNR, CDR2 FQNEAQ (reference sequence). This chain's CDR3 is CASSRRDILQETQYF. In DNA form, the CDR3 reads TGTGCCAGCAGCCGTAGGGACATACTCCAAGAGACCCAGTACTTC.

The table lists this clonotype with many counts. V usage is TRBV12-3 or TRBV12-4 and J usage is TRBJ1-1, with 8 bases fitting TRBD1. This CDR3 has 14 residues. V shed 3 bases and J 10 bases; nucleotides not matched to a gene: 10. CDR3 coding DNA: TGTGCCAGCAGTTTGATACGGGACAGGAGTGCAGCTTTCTTT. Translating it yields CASSLIRDRSAAFF.

There are many counts of this clonotype. The genes are TRBV6-6 and TRBJ1-6; D unclear. Germline CDR1 and CDR2: MNHNY and SVGAGI (reference sequence). The CDR3 spans 17 residues. The V end lost 2 bases, the J end lost 0 bases, and 11 bases lay between the germline ends. The CDR3 DNA is TGTGCCAGCAGTTACAAGGGCCTGGGCTCCTATAATTCACCCCTCCACTTT. Protein product: CASSYKGLGSYNSPLHF.

Comments on this clonotype: Without the conserved terminal phenylalanine or tryptophan, this CDR3 likely stems from a read error. The rearrangement uses TRBV15 and TRBJ1-1; D is possibly TRBD1 (5 bases). The V gene's germline CDR1 is LNHNV and CDR2 YYDKDF (reference sequence). The CDR3 is 14 amino acids. Trimming removed 0 bases at V and 8 bases at J, with 13 bases between. Here the CDR3 reads CATSRDLTGQEAFL. The CDR3 bases are TGTGCCACCAGCAGAGATTTGACGGGGCAAGAAGCTTTCCTT.

The rearrangement links TRBV24-1 to TRBJ2-3, with TRBD1 identical over 10 bases. Germline V lookup: CDR1 KGHDR, CDR2 SFDVKD. J gave up 3 bases and V 7 bases, and 6 bases lay outside the gene matches. The CDR3 is 15 amino acids. The CDR3 DNA sequence: TGTGCCACCAGCCCCCGGGACAGGGGAACAGATACGCAGTATTTT. This translates into CATSPRDRGTDTQYF.

This chain uses TRBV28 with TRBJ2-5, with a possible D match to TRBD1 (7 bases). Germline V gene sequence: CDR1 MDHEN, CDR2 SYDVKM. The CDR3 loop spans 14 amino acids. Trimming cost V 4 bases and J 5 bases, with 14 bases left between them. CDR3 in amino acids: CASSYGGGRETQYF. The CDR3 DNA reads TGTGCCAGCAGTTATGGAGGGGGCCGGGAGACCCAGTACTTC.

Ten or more counts support this clonotype. The J gene is TRBJ1-1, the V gene TRBV9, with D hard to call. The V gene's germline CDR1 is SGDLS and CDR2 YYNGEE. V lost 3 bases and J 1 base, leaving 7 bases between the germline ends. This CDR3 has 13 residues. CDR3 in amino acids: CASSDGPNTEAFF. The CDR3 region has the DNA TGTGCCAGCAGCGACGGGCCGAACACTGAAGCTTTCTTT.

In this sample, this clonotype turned up a few times. The chain couples TRBV2 to TRBJ2-7, with 12 bases aligning to TRBD2. The CDR3 spans 15 residues. Germline V CDR1 and CDR2: SNHLY, FYNNEI. The trim removed 8 bases at V and 0 bases at J, leaving 5 bases unmatched. This CDR3 is CASAAGLAGSYEQYF. The CDR3 nucleotides read TGTGCCAGCGCAGCGGGACTAGCGGGCTCCTACGAGCAGTACTTC.

This chain connects TRBV3-1 to TRBJ2-2; D perhaps matches TRBD2 (5 bases). Between the trimmed V and J ends, which lost 6 bases and 4 bases, there was a span of 15 bases. The CDR3 covers 15 residues. Germline V gene data show CDR1 as LGHDT and CDR2 as YNNKEL (reference sequence). The CDR3, as DNA: TGTGCCAGCAGAGGTGGGCGGGCGAGCACCGGGGAGCTGTTTTTT. Translation gives CASRGGRASTGELFF. Full variable domain (missing parts from reference TRBV3-1 and TRBJ2-2): DTAVSQTPKYLVTQMGNDKSIKCEQNLGHDTMYWYKQDSKKFLKIMFSYNNKELIINETVPNRFSPKSPDKAHLNLHINSLELGDSAVYFCASRGGRASTGELFFGEGSRLTVL.

In its sample, this clonotype was seen many times. This rearrangement joins TRBV13 to TRBJ2-7, with no clear D. CDR3 length: 13 residues. Germline CDR1 and CDR2: PRHDT and FYEKMQ (reference sequence). Between the trimmed V and J ends, which lost 3 bases and 3 bases, there was a span of 9 bases. The CDR3 DNA is TGTGCCAGCAGCTTTAGTCGGAACTACGAGCAGTACTTC. It specifies CASSFSRNYEQYF.

This clonotype was seen only a few times. The chain couples TRBV6-1 to TRBJ1-5; TRBD1 aligns across 9 bases. Germline V gene sequence: CDR1 MNHNS, CDR2 SASEGT. Losses at the gene ends were 6 bases for V and 1 base for J; bases not matched to a gene: 7. The CDR3 consists of 16 residues. The CDR3 loop reads CASSISGTGSNQPQHF. As DNA, the CDR3 is TGTGCCAGCAGCATTTCCGGGACAGGGAGCAATCAGCCCCAGCATTTT.

In regard to this clonotype: This may be a read error, as it is one base from a much larger clone. V gene TRBV28 combines with J gene TRBJ2-7; 8 bases match TRBD2. Germline CDR1 is MDHEN and CDR2 is SYDVKM. The CDR3 spans 14 residues. CDR3 region: CATCSGIEGYEQHF. DNA for the CDR3: TGTGCCACCTGTAGCGGGATTGAGGGGTACGAGCAGCACTTC.

In this sample, this clonotype turned up many times. The rearrangement uses TRBV20-1 and TRBJ2-5; 10 bases line up with TRBD2. CDR3 length: 15 amino acids. V shed 6 bases and J 4 bases; nucleotides not matched to a gene: 11. CDR1 DFQATT and CDR2 SNEGSKA come from the germline V gene (reference sequence). CDR3 sequence: CSATLGIAGGETQYF. DNA of the CDR3: TGCAGTGCCACGTTGGGGATAGCGGGAGGAGAGACCCAGTACTTC.

The chain couples TRBV24-1 to TRBJ2-5, with 13 bases aligning to TRBD2. V dropped 3 bases and J dropped 1; count of bases not matched to a gene: 7. The CDR3 spans 18 residues. Germline lookup yields CDR1 KGHDR and CDR2 SFDVKD. CDR3 bases: TGTGCCACCAGTGATGGCGGGACTAGCGGGACACGCCAAGAGACCCAGTACTTC. This encodes CATSDGGTSGTRQETQYF.

This clonotype was recorded at least ten times. V usage is TRBV7-9 and J usage is TRBJ1-5; 9 nucleotides line up with TRBD1. The CDR3 runs to 16 residues. Trimming cost V 11 bases and J 1 base; bases outside gene matches: 12. Germline lookup yields CDR1 SEHNR and CDR2 FQNEAQ (reference sequence). CDR3 sequence: CAVSSRTGVSNQPQHF. CDR3 coding DNA: TGTGCCGTCTCGAGCCGGACAGGGGTAAGCAATCAGCCCCAGCATTTT.

This chain uses TRBV24-1 with TRBJ2-5; possibly TRBD1 for D (5 bases). CDR1 KGHDR and CDR2 SFDVKD come from the germline V gene. The CDR3 covers 12 residues. With 8 bases removed from V and 5 bases from J, the gap between germline ends came to 11 bases. CDR3 in DNA: TGTGCCACCAAATGGGGCTCGGAGACCCAGTACTTC. Translation gives CATKWGSETQYF.

The chain uses TRBV10-3 and TRBJ2-7; tentative D call: TRBD2 (5 bases). Germline V lookup: CDR1 ENHRY, CDR2 SYGVKD. V gave up 2 bases and J gave up 3 bases, with 17 bases separating them. CDR3 size: 16 residues. CDR3 sequence (DNA): TGTGCCATCAGTGAGCCCGACCACCCCGGGATCTACGAGCAGTACTTC. Its protein is CAISEPDHPGIYEQYF.

On this clonotype: This may stem from a read error, because a much larger clone lies one nucleotide away. Lacking the conserved final phenylalanine or tryptophan, this CDR3 likely reflects a read error. The rearrangement uses TRBV6-1 and TRBJ2-7, with TRBD2 matching over 14 bases. The CDR3 spans 14 residues. In germline, CDR1 is MNHNS, CDR2 SASEGT. The junction had 2 bases not matched to a gene; V was cut back by 6 bases and J by 4 bases. CDR3 protein: CASRGTSGSYEQYL. The DNA for the CDR3 is TGTGCCAGCAGGGGGACTAGCGGGAGTTACGAGCAGTACCTC.